The clone carrying this T cell receptor (beta chain) has a handful of counts. Its specificity is not known. This record comes from a study of T cell repertoires in cytomegalovirus infection. TCRdb processed the reads anew with MiXCR; each CDR3 protein has one entry. The table lists some 920,000 distinct CDR3 sequences, approximately 31% of them singletons, with about 14% in the top ten. Trimming pared 0 bases from V and 7 bases from J, leaving 7 bases between. Germline V gene sequence: CDR1 LGHNA, CDR2 YNFKEQ. This CDR3 region has 13 residues. The sequencing used cultured CD8+ T cells from PBMCs, collected from culture after CMV antigen stimulation. This sequence joins TRBV4-2 and TRBJ1-5; D is uncertain. The receptor's source is a human donor in good health (CMV status not recorded). Some clones in this sample may be carry-over from other donors' samples. In DNA form, the CDR3 reads TGTGCCAGCAGCCAAGATCAAACCCAGCCCCAGCATTTT. It translates to CASSQDQTQPQHF.